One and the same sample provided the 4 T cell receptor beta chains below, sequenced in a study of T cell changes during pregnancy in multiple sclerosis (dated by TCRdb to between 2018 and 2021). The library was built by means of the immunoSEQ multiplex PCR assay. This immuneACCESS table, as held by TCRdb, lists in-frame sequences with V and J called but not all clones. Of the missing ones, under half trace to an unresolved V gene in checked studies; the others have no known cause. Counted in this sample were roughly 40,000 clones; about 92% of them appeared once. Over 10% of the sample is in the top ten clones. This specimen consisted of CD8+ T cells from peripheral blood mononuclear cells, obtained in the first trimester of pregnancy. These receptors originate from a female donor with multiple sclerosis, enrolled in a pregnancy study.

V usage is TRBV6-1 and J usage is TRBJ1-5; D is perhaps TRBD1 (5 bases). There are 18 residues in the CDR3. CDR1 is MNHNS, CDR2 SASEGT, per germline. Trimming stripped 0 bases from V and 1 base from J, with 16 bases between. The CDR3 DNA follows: TGTGCCAGCAGTGAAGCGCTAGGGGAGGGATGGAGCAATCAGCCCCAGCATTTT. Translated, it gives CASSEALGEGWSNQPQHF.

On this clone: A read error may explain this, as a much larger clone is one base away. CDR3 nucleotides: TGTGCCAGCAGCCAAGGACTAACGGGGGGGCCTAGCACAGATACGCAGTATTTT. Its translation: CASSQGLTGGPSTDTQYF. The chain is built from TRBV4-2 and TRBJ2-3; TRBD2 aligns across 8 bases. V dropped 1 base and J dropped 0; count of bases not matched to a gene: 9. Germline CDR1 reads LGHNA; CDR2 reads YNFKEQ. This CDR3 has 18 residues.

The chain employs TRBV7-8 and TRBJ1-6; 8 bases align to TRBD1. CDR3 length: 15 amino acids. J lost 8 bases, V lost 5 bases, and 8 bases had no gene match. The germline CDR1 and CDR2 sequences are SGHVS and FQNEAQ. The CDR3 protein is CASSMRTGWDSPLHF. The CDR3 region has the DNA TGTGCCAGCAGCATGCGGACAGGGTGGGATTCACCCCTCCACTTT.

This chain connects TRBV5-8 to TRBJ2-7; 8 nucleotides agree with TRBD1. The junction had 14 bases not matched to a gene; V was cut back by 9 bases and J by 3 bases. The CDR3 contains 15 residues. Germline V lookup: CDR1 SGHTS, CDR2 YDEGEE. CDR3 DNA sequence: TGTGCCACCGAACCAGACTCAGGGGGCATCTACGAGCAGTACTTC. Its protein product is CATEPDSGGIYEQYF. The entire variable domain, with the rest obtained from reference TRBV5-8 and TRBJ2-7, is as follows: EAGVTQSPTHLIKTRGQQATLRCSPISGHTSVYWYQQALGLGLQFLLWYDEGEERNRGNFPPRFSGRQFPNYSSELNVNALELEDSALYLCATEPDSGGIYEQYFGPGTRLTVT.